There are many counts of the clone carrying this T cell receptor beta chain. Its target is not known. TCRdb reprocessed the PCR reads via MiXCR. This sample has about 92,000 clones, with 15% found just once. Every patient underwent thyroid surgery untreated. This record belongs to a study of metastatic and nonmetastatic thyroid tumors. Study-wide context: Where malignant and benign thyroid patients were concerned, repertoires were compared across blood and tumor or nodule tissue.

CDR3 length: 15 amino acids. The junction had 8 bases not matched to a gene; V was cut back by 3 bases and J by 9 bases. Germline V gene data show CDR1 as SGHTA and CDR2 as FQGNSA. Findings and limits, study-wide: The study reportedly found significantly higher TCR beta diversity in malignant thyroid tumors than benign nodules, in blood and tumor.

The chain carries TRBV7-2 and TRBJ2-2; 9 bases map to TRBD1. Sample: blood. This TCR was sampled from a female donor with papillary thyroid cancer or a benign thyroid nodule (not recorded which). Some clones in this sample may be carry-over from other donors' samples. The CDR3 nucleotides are TGTGCCAGCAGCTTCCCGGGACAGGGAGGCCGGGAGCTGTTTTTT. Protein sequence: CASSFPGQGGRELFF.